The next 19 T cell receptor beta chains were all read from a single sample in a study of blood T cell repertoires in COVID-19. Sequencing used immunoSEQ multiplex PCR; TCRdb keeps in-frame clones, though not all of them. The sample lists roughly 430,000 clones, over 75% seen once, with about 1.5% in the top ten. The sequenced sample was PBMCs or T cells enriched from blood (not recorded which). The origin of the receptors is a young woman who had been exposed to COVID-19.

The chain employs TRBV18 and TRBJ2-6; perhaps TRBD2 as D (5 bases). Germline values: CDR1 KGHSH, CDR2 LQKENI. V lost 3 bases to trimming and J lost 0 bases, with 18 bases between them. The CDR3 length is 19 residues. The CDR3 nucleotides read TGTGCCAGCTCACCTGGACTCAAGCCCTCGGACTCTGGGGCCAACGTCCTGACTTTC. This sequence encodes CASSPGLKPSDSGANVLTF.

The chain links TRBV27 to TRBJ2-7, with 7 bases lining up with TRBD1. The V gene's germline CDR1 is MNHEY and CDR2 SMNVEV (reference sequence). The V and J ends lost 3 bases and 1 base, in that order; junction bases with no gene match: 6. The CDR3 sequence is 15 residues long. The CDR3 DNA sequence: TGTGCCAGCAGTTTCTCTCGACAGGGTTCCTACGAGCAGTACTTC. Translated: CASSFSRQGSYEQYF.

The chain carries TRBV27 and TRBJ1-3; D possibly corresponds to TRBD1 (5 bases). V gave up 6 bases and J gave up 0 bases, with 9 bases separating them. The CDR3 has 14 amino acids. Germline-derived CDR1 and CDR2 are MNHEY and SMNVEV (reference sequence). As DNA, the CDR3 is TGTGCCAGCAGCCAGGGTCGCTCTGGAAACACCATATATTTT. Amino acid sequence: CASSQGRSGNTIYF.

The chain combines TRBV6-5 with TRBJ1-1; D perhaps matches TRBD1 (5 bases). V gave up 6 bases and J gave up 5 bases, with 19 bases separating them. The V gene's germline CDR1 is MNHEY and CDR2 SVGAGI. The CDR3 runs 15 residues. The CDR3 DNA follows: TGTGCCAGCAGCGCCTCCGGGGGGGAGGGAACTGAAGCTTTCTTT. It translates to CASSASGGEGTEAFF.

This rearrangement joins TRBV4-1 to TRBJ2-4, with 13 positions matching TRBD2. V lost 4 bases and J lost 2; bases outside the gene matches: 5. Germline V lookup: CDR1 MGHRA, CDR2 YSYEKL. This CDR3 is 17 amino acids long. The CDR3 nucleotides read TGCGCCAGCAGCCCATCGGGACTAGCGGGGCCCAAAAACATTCAGTACTTC. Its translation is CASSPSGLAGPKNIQYF.

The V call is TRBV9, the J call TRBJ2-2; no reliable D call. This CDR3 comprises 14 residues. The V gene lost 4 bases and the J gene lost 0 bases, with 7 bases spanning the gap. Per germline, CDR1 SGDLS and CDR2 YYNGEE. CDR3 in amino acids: CASSRVPNTGELFF. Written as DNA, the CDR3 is TGTGCCAGCAGCCGTGTCCCGAACACCGGGGAGCTGTTTTTT.

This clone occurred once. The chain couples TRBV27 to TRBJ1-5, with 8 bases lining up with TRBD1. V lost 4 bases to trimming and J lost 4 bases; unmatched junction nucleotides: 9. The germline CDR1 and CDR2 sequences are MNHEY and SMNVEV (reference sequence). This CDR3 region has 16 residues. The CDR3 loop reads CASSSQDRAENQPQHF. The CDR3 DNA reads TGTGCCAGCAGTTCCCAGGACAGGGCTGAAAATCAGCCCCAGCATTTT.

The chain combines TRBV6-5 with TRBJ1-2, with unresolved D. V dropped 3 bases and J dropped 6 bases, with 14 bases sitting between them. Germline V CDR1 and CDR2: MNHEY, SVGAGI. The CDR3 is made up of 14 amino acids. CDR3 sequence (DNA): TGTGCCAGCAGTTATTTGGGGAAGCGGAATGGCTACACCTTC. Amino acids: CASSYLGKRNGYTF.

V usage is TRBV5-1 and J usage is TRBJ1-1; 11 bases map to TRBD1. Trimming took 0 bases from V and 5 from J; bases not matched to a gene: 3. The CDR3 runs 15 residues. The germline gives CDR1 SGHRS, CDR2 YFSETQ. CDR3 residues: CASSLGDRGFTEAFF. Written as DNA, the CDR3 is TGCGCCAGCAGCTTGGGGGACAGGGGGTTTACTGAAGCTTTCTTT.

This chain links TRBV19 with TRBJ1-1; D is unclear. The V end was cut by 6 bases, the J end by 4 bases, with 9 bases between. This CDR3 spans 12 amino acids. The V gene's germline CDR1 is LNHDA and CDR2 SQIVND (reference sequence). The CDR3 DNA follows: TGTGCCAGTAGGGATCCGGGCACTGAAGCTTTCTTT. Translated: CASRDPGTEAFF.

CDR3 amino acids: CASSPPRVGKNIQYF. CDR3 nucleotides: TGTGCCAGCAGCCCACCTCGGGTGGGCAAAAACATTCAGTACTTC. The chain recombines TRBV6-9 with TRBJ2-4; D not certain. Trimming removed 6 bases from V and 3 bases from J, with 15 bases in between. Per germline, CDR1 MNHGY and CDR2 SVAAGI. The CDR3 is 15 residues long.

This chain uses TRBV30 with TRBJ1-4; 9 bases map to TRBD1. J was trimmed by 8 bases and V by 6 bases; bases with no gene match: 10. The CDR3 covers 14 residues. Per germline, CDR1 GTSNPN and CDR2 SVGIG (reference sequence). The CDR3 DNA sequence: TGTGCCTGTCAAACGGACAGGGGTGGGGAAAAACTGTTTTTT. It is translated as CACQTDRGGEKLFF.

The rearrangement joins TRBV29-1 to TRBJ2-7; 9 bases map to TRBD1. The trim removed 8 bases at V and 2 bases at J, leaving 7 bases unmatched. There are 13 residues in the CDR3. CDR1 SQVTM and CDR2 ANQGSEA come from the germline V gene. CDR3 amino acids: CSIRQGGAYEQYF. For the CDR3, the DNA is TGCAGCATCCGACAGGGGGGGGCCTACGAGCAGTACTTC.

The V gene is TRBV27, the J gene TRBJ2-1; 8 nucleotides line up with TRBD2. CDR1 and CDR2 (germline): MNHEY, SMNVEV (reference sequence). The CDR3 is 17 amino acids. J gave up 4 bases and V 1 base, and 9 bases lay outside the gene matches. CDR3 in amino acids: CASSLYETGGPYNEQFF. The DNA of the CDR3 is TGTGCCAGCAGTTTATATGAAACGGGGGGGCCGTACAATGAGCAGTTCTTC.

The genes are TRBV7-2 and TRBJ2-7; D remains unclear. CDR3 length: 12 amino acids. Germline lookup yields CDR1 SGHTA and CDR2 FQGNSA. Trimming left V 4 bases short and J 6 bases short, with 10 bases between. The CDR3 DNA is TGTGCCAGCAGCTCGAATAAGCGCGAGCAGTACTTC. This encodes CASSSNKREQYF. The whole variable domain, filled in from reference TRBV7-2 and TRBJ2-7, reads GAGVSQSPSNKVTEKGKDVELRCDPISGHTALYWYRQSLGQGLEFLIYFQGNSAPDKSGLPSDRFSAERTGGSVSTLTIQRTQQEDSAVYLCASSSNKREQYFGPGTRLTVT.

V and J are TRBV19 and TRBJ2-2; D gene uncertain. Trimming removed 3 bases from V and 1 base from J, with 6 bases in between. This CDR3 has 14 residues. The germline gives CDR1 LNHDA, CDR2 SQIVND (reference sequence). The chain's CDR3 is CASSMNKNTGELFF. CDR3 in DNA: TGTGCCAGTAGTATGAACAAGAACACCGGGGAGCTGTTTTTT.

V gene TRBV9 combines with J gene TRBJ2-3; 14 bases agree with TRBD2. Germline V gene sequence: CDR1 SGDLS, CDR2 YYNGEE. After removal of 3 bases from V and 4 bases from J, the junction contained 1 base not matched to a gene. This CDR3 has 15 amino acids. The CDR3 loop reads CASSEGLAGADTQYF. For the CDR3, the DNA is TGTGCCAGCAGCGAGGGACTAGCGGGAGCAGATACGCAGTATTTT.

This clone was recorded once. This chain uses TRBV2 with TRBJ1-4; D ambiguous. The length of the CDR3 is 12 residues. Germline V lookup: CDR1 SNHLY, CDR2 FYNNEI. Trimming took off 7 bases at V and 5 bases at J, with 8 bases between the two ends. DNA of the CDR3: TGTGCCAGCACGAGGGAGAATGAAAAACTGTTTTTT. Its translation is CASTRENEKLFF.

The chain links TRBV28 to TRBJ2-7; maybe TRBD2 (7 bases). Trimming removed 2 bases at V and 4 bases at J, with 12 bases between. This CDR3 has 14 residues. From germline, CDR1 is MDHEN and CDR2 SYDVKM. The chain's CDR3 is CASSLRGAWYEQYF. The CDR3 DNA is TGTGCCAGCAGTTTACGGGGGGCTTGGTACGAGCAGTACTTC.